This T cell receptor beta chain was captured in a study of shared clonotypes between healthy human individuals. Study information: Per donor, CD8 memory used one plate, CD8 naive used two, CD4 memory used three and CD4 naive used three.

Clones were sequenced by immunoSEQ multiplex PCR, and TCRdb holds only the in-frame ones, with some missing. The repertoire holds more than 2,000,000 clones, with about 92% as singletons. There are 12 residues in the CDR3. The germline V gene has CDR1 SGHRS and CDR2 YFSETQ. Trimming removed 4 bases from V and 5 bases from J, with 8 bases in between. Notes on this clone: Other DNA sequences in the same sample also yield this CDR3.

The clonotype comes from a young man in good health. Some clones in this sample may be carry-over from other donors' samples. Sequenced sample: naive CD4+ T cells from PBMCs. Subset noted: CD45RA+ positively selected. The V and J genes are TRBV5-1 and TRBJ2-3; D ambiguous. CDR3 region: CASSLPGDTQYF. In nucleotides, the CDR3 is TGCGCCAGCAGCCTCCCGGGAGATACGCAGTATTTT.